This entry lists 25 T cell receptor beta chains sequenced from one sample in a study of long-term antiretroviral therapy in people with HIV. Survey-level resolution applied to immunoSEQ assay v3.0. Assay used: immunoSEQ multiplex PCR; TCRdb lists only in-frame clones, some missing. There are around 23,000 clones in the sample; over 80% occur only once, and 8% to 9.5% lies in the top ten. The sample in question was unsorted PBMCs, obtained 1.8 years before starting antiretroviral therapy. Receptors originate from a middle-aged man with HIV.

The chain links TRBV10-3 to TRBJ1-4; TRBD1 agrees at 8 bases. From germline, CDR1 is ENHRY and CDR2 SYGVKD. The V and J ends lost 6 bases and 7 bases, in that order; junction bases with no gene match: 13. The CDR3 is 16 residues long. The CDR3 DNA reads as TGTGCCATCAGCCCCTCCGGACAGGGTGGAGGTGAAAAACTGTTTTTT. This encodes CAISPSGQGGGEKLFF.

The J gene is TRBJ2-2, the V gene TRBV11-1; no clear D. V shed 2 bases and J shed 8 bases, with 9 bases lying between them. In germline, CDR1 is SGHAT, CDR2 FQDESV (reference sequence). The CDR3 has 13 residues. CDR3 coding DNA: TGTGCCAGCAGCTTACCGGCCGGGGGGGAGCTGTTTTTT. Translating gives CASSLPAGGELFF.

The J gene is TRBJ2-1, the V gene TRBV20-1; D is uncertain. Trimming took 0 bases from V and 8 from J, leaving 5 bases between them. Germline lookup yields CDR1 DFQATT and CDR2 SNEGSKA (reference sequence). There are 11 residues in the CDR3. CDR3 sequence reads: CSARDWDEQFF. The CDR3 DNA reads as TGCAGTGCTAGAGATTGGGATGAGCAGTTCTTC.

CDR3 amino acids: CASSEYPGVDQPQHF. The DNA of the CDR3 is TGCGCCAGCAGTGAGTACCCAGGGGTGGATCAGCCCCAGCATTTT. The V gene is TRBV10-2, the J gene TRBJ1-5; D perhaps matches TRBD1 (6 bases). This CDR3 is 15 amino acids long. Germline V gene data show CDR1 as WSHSY and CDR2 as SAAADI. Trimming cost V 1 base and J 5 bases, with 12 bases left between them.

V and J are TRBV7-3 and TRBJ2-7, with D tentatively TRBD1 (7 bases). The germline V and J ends were trimmed by 4 bases and 6 bases, with 19 bases remaining between them. The CDR3 covers 15 residues. CDR1 SGHTA and CDR2 FQGTGA come from the germline V gene. CDR3 region: CASSSQGGEGGEQYF. The DNA for the CDR3 is TGTGCCAGCAGCTCGCAGGGGGGAGAAGGTGGCGAGCAGTACTTC.

V and J are TRBV6-1 and TRBJ1-5; unclear D gene. The CDR3 runs 15 residues. Germline assignment: CDR1 MNHNS and CDR2 SASEGT. V lost 2 bases, J lost 1 base, and 9 bases lay in between. The CDR3 bases are TGTGCCAGCAGTGAATTTCAATGGAGCAATCAGCCCCAGCATTTT. This encodes CASSEFQWSNQPQHF.

The CDR3 region is CASSLAVGEKLFF. The CDR3 DNA follows: TGTGCCAGCAGCTTAGCGGTTGGTGAAAAACTGTTTTTT. The chain employs TRBV7-8 and TRBJ1-4; D unresolved. V was cut by 0 bases and J by 7 bases, with 6 bases left in between. From germline, CDR1 is SGHVS and CDR2 FQNEAQ. The CDR3 has 13 amino acids.

The chain combines TRBV5-1 with TRBJ2-2, with TRBD2 matching over 11 bases. With V trimmed by 0 bases and J by 4 bases, 5 bases remained unmatched. The CDR3 is 17 residues long. From germline, CDR1 is SGHRS and CDR2 YFSETQ. CDR3 amino acids: CASSLAGLAGTTGELFF. CDR3 bases: TGCGCCAGCAGCTTGGCCGGACTAGCGGGCACCACCGGGGAGCTGTTTTTT.

The chain carries TRBV10-2 and TRBJ2-3, with D uncertain. V lost 5 bases and J lost 1, with 7 bases in between. The V gene's germline CDR1 is WSHSY and CDR2 SAAADI. The CDR3 is made up of 13 amino acids. CDR3 protein: CASSPPRTDTQYF. In nucleotides, the CDR3 is TGCGCCAGCAGTCCCCCCCGCACAGATACGCAGTATTTT.

Only a few counts were recorded for this clone. The J gene is TRBJ2-7, the V gene TRBV19; D unresolved. Trimming cost V 4 bases and J 0 bases, with 7 bases left between them. CDR1 and CDR2 (germline): LNHDA, SQIVND (reference sequence). This CDR3 region has 13 residues. CDR3 nucleotides: TGTGCCAGTAGTACCACGAGCTCCTACGAGCAGTACTTC. Translated: CASSTTSSYEQYF.

V usage is TRBV5-1 and J usage is TRBJ2-5; TRBD2 matches 7 bases. Germline V gene data show CDR1 as SGHRS and CDR2 as YFSETQ. There are 15 residues in the CDR3. The trim removed 6 bases at V and 1 base at J, leaving 9 bases unmatched. The CDR3 nucleotides are TGCGCCAGCATCCAAAGCGGGACCTCCCAAGAGACCCAGTACTTC. It encodes CASIQSGTSQETQYF. The whole variable domain, filled in from reference TRBV5-1 and TRBJ2-5, reads KAGVTQTPRYLIKTRGQQVTLSCSPISGHRSVSWYQQTPGQGLQFLFEYFSETQRNKGNFPGRFSGRQFSNSRSEMNVSTLELGDSALYLCASIQSGTSQETQYFGPGTRLLVL.

This chain joins TRBV10-1 and TRBJ2-7, with a tentative D call TRBD2 (7 bases). The length of the CDR3 is 21 residues. V lost 0 bases to trimming and J lost 4 bases, with 31 bases between them. Germline V gives CDR1 WNHNN, CDR2 SYGVQD (reference sequence). The chain's CDR3 is CASSESVWERAGTWGPYEQYF. CDR3 nucleotides: TGCGCCAGCAGTGAGTCGGTTTGGGAAAGAGCGGGGACTTGGGGGCCGTACGAGCAGTACTTC.

This clone was observed once. The chain couples TRBV6-5 to TRBJ2-5; D unclear. The V gene lost 3 bases and the J gene lost 3 bases, with 11 bases spanning the gap. The CDR3 loop spans 14 amino acids. Germline V gene data show CDR1 as MNHEY and CDR2 as SVGAGI. The CDR3 sequence: CASSYASWKETQYF. CDR3 nucleotide sequence: TGTGCCAGCAGTTATGCCTCGTGGAAAGAGACCCAGTACTTC.

There are a few counts of this clone. The rearrangement uses TRBV19 and TRBJ2-7, with TRBD2 identical over 10 bases. V shed 5 bases, J shed 2 bases, and the junction held 6 bases outside the gene matches. The CDR3 extends over 15 amino acids. CDR1 is LNHDA, CDR2 SQIVND, per germline (reference sequence). The CDR3 loop reads CASSQAGTSAYEQYF. In DNA, the CDR3 is TGTGCCAGTAGTCAAGCCGGGACTAGCGCCTACGAGCAGTACTTC. The full variable domain, its missing parts supplied by reference TRBV19 and TRBJ2-7, is DGGITQSPKYLFRKEGQNVTLSCEQNLNHDAMYWYRQDPGQGLRLIYYSQIVNDFQKGDIAEGYSVSREKKESFPLTVTSAQKNPTAFYLCASSQAGTSAYEQYFGPGTRLTVT.

The chain combines TRBV27 with TRBJ1-6, with D possibly matching TRBD1 (6 bases). The V gene lost 5 bases and the J gene lost 6 bases, with 29 bases spanning the gap. The CDR3 sequence is 20 residues long. CDR1 is MNHEY and CDR2 is SMNVEV in the germline V gene (reference sequence). CDR3 bases: TGTGCCAGCAGTCCCATACGACAGGCCCAGGCCGGGGCCTTTAATTCACCCCTCCACTTT. Translating gives CASSPIRQAQAGAFNSPLHF.

In DNA form, the CDR3 reads TGTGCCAGCAGTTACTACGGGGCCAACGTCCTGACTTTC. This gives the protein CASSYYGANVLTF. V and J are TRBV28 and TRBJ2-6; D gene unclear. Between the trimmed V and J ends, which lost 4 bases and 4 bases, there was a span of 5 bases. Germline V gene data show CDR1 as MDHEN and CDR2 as SYDVKM. This CDR3 is 13 amino acids long.

The gene calls are TRBV28 and TRBJ1-3; D is undetermined. Trimming left V 2 bases short and J 4 bases short, with 18 bases between. The CDR3 is made up of 17 amino acids. The V gene's germline CDR1 is MDHEN and CDR2 SYDVKM. The CDR3 sequence is CASSLESSVYPGNTIYF. The CDR3 region has the DNA TGTGCCAGCAGTTTAGAAAGCAGCGTTTATCCAGGAAACACCATATATTTT.

The chain recombines TRBV6-5 with TRBJ1-1; D is unclear. Trimming stripped 6 bases from V and 0 bases from J, with 11 bases between. The CDR3 loop spans 14 amino acids. Germline CDR1 and CDR2: MNHEY and SVGAGI. The CDR3 sequence: CASRGRNLNTEAFF. CDR3 nucleotide sequence: TGTGCCAGCAGGGGGAGAAACCTGAACACTGAAGCTTTCTTT.

This clone was observed a few times. The chain links TRBV5-1 to TRBJ2-5; D remains unclear. Germline loops: CDR1 SGHRS, CDR2 YFSETQ. This CDR3 region has 12 residues. Trimming took off 7 bases at V and 5 bases at J, with 12 bases between the two ends. The CDR3 sequence: CASLQPAETQYF. The DNA for the CDR3 is TGCGCCAGCCTACAACCTGCGGAGACCCAGTACTTC.

The chain carries TRBV6-6 and TRBJ1-2; D might be TRBD1 (5 bases). The germline V gene has CDR1 MNHNY and CDR2 SVGAGI (reference sequence). CDR3 size: 12 residues. V was cut by 10 bases and J by 8 bases, with 17 bases left in between. CDR3 sequence reads: CATAGTHSGYTF. Written as DNA, the CDR3 is TGTGCCACCGCTGGGACCCACAGCGGCTACACCTTC.

The V and J genes are TRBV27 and TRBJ2-2, with D hard to call. V dropped 4 bases and J dropped 4 bases, with 10 bases sitting between them. The length of the CDR3 is 14 residues. CDR1 is MNHEY, CDR2 SMNVEV, per germline (reference sequence). The CDR3 nucleotides read TGTGCCAGCAGTTCCCCCACTTTCACCGGGGAGCTGTTTTTT. This encodes CASSSPTFTGELFF.

This sequence joins TRBV28 and TRBJ2-7; 7 bases are shared with TRBD2. The CDR3 runs to 16 residues. V was pared by 3 bases and J by 3 bases, with 11 bases of the junction left unmatched. Germline values: CDR1 MDHEN, CDR2 SYDVKM. CDR3 sequence (DNA): TGTGCCAGCAGTTTGGGTGGCGGGGGAGGAGTCTACGAGCAGTACTTC. Its translation: CASSLGGGGGVYEQYF. The full variable domain, in which reference TRBV28 and TRBJ2-7 provide the parts outside the CDR3, is DVKVTQSSRYLVKRTGEKVFLECVQDMDHENMFWYRQDPGLGLRLIYFSYDVKMKEKGDIPEGYSVSREKKERFSLILESASTNQTSMYLCASSLGGGGGVYEQYFGPGTRLTVT.

The chain employs TRBV4-3 and TRBJ1-1; D remains unclear. V was cut by 3 bases and J by 5 bases, with 7 bases left in between. Germline-derived CDR1 and CDR2 are LGHNA and YSLEER. This CDR3 has 12 amino acids. CDR3 sequence reads: CASSQRRTEAFF. The CDR3 DNA sequence: TGCGCCAGCAGCCAGAGGAGAACTGAAGCTTTCTTT.

This chain connects TRBV5-4 to TRBJ2-1, with 12 bases aligning to TRBD2. The CDR3 is made up of 16 amino acids. With 4 bases clipped from V and 7 bases from J, the junction kept 9 bases outside the gene matches. Germline-derived CDR1 and CDR2 are SGHNT and YYREEE (reference sequence). The CDR3 loop reads CASSRRLAGAQNEQFF. CDR3 sequence (DNA): TGTGCCAGCAGCCGCAGACTAGCGGGAGCTCAAAATGAGCAGTTCTTC.

This chain connects TRBV13 to TRBJ2-6; possible D gene TRBD1, 6 bases. In germline, CDR1 is PRHDT, CDR2 FYEKMQ (reference sequence). The V and J ends lost 2 bases and 3 bases respectively, with 11 bases between them. The CDR3 covers 16 residues. CDR3 in amino acids: CASSLQGIGGANVLTF. In DNA form, the CDR3 reads TGTGCCAGCAGCTTACAGGGGATAGGTGGGGCCAACGTCCTGACTTTC.